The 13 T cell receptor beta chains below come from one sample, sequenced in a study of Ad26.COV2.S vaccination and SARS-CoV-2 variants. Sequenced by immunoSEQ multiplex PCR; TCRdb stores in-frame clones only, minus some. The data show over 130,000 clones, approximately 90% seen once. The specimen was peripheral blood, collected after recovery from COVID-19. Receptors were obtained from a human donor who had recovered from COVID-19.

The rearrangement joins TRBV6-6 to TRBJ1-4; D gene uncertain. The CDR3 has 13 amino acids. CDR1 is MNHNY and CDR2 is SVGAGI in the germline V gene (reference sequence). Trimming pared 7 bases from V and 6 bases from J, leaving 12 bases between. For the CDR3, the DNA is TGTGCCAGCACCCACACCCCTTATGAAAAACTGTTTTTT. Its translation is CASTHTPYEKLFF.

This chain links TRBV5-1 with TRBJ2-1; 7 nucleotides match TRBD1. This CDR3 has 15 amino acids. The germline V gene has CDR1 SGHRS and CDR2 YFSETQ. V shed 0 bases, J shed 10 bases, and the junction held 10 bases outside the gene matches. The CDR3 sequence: CASSLDRGLGHEQFF. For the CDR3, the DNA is TGCGCCAGCAGCTTGGACAGGGGCCTCGGGCACGAGCAGTTCTTC.

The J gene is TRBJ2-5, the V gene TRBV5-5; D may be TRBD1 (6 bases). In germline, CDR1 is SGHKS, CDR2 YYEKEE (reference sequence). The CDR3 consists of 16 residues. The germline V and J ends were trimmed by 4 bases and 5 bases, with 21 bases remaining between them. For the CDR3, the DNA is TGTGCCAGCAGCCCTTTGGGACACTTAGGGTGGGAGACCCAGTACTTC. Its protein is CASSPLGHLGWETQYF.

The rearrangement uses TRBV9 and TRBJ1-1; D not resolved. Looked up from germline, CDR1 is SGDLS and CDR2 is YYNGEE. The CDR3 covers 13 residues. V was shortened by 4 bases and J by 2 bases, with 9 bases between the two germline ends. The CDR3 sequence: CASSIDGNTEAFF. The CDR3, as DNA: TGTGCCAGCAGCATAGACGGCAACACTGAAGCTTTCTTT.

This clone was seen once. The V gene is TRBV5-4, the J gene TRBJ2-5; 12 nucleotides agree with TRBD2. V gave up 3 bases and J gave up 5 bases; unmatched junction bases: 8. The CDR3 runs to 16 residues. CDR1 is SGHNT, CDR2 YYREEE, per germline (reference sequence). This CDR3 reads CASSSPLAGGRETQYF. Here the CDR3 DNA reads TGTGCCAGCAGCTCCCCGCTAGCGGGGGGGCGCGAGACCCAGTACTTC.

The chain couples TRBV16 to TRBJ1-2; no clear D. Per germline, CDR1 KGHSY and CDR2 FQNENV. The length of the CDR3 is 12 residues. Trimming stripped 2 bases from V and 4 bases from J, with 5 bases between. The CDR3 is CASSQNIYGYTF. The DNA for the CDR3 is TGTGCCAGCAGCCAAAACATCTATGGCTACACCTTC.

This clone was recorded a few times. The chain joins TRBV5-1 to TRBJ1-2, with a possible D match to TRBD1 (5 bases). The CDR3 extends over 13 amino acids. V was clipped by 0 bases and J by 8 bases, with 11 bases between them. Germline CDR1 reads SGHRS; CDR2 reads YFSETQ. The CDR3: CASSLDRIRGYTF. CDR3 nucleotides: TGCGCCAGCAGCTTGGACAGGATAAGGGGCTACACCTTC. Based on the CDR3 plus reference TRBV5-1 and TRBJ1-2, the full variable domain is KAGVTQTPRYLIKTRGQQVTLSCSPISGHRSVSWYQQTPGQGLQFLFEYFSETQRNKGNFPGRFSGRQFSNSRSEMNVSTLELGDSALYLCASSLDRIRGYTFGSGTRLTVV.

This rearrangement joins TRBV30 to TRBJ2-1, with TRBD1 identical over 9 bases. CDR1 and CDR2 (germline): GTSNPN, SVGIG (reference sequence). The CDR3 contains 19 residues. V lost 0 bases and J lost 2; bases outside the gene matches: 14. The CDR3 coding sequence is TGTGCCTGGAGTGTAAAGCTGGGACAGGGAATTGTCCCCTACAATGAGCAGTTCTTC. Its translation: CAWSVKLGQGIVPYNEQFF.

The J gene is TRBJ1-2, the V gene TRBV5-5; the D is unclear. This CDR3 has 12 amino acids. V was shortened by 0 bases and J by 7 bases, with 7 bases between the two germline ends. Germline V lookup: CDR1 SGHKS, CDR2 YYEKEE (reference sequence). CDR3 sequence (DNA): TGTGCCAGCAGCTTGGCTGTGGGTGGCTACACCTTC. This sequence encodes CASSLAVGGYTF.

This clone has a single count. CDR3 sequence (DNA): TGTGCCAGCAGTTATATCAGCAATGAGCAGTTCTTC. Residues: CASSYISNEQFF. The rearrangement links TRBV6-2 or TRBV6-3 to TRBJ2-1; D unclear. The V gene's germline CDR1 is MNHEY and CDR2 SVGEGT. Trimming removed 3 bases from V and 6 bases from J, with 6 bases in between. The CDR3 is 12 residues long.

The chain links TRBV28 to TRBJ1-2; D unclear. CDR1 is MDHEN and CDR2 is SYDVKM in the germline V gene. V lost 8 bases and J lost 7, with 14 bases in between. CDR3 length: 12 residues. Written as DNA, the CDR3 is TGTGCCAGCCGCGGGGTCCTCGGTGGCTACACCTTC. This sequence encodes CASRGVLGGYTF.

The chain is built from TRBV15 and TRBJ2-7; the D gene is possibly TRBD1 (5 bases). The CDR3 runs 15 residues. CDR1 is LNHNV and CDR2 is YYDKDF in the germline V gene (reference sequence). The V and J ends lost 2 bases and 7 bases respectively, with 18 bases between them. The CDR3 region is CATSRSLDNLREQYF. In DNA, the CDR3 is TGTGCCACCAGCAGATCTTTGGACAATTTGAGGGAGCAGTACTTC.

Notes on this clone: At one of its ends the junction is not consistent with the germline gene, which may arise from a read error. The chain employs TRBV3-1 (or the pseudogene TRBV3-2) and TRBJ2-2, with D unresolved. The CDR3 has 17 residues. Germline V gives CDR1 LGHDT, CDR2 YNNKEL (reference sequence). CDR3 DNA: TGTGCCAGCAGCCAAGATAAGGGCCCGACGAAGACCGGGGAGCTGTTTTTT. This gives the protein CASSQDKGPTKTGELFF.